These 9 T cell receptor beta chains originate from one sample sequenced in a study of identical twins. One entry per CDR3 protein results from TCRdb running MiXCR on the 5' RACE reads. Found here are around 1.7 million distinct CDR3 sequences, 25% to 35% of them singletons; the top ten hold around 0.25%. Sequencing input: cord blood. The source is a newborn girl in good health.

This clonotype came up a few times. The V call is TRBV2, the J call TRBJ1-1; D perhaps matches TRBD1 (6 bases). The CDR3 runs to 12 residues. The germline V gene has CDR1 SNHLY and CDR2 FYNNEI. Trimming removed 8 bases from V and 4 bases from J, with 11 bases in between. CDR3 nucleotide sequence: TGTGCCAGCCGGGGGGCGACCACTGAAGCTTTCTTT. Amino acid sequence: CASRGATTEAFF.

The rearrangement joins TRBV6-6 to TRBJ2-4, with 11 bases identical to TRBD2. The CDR3 has 17 residues. Germline-derived CDR1 and CDR2 are MNHNY and SVGAGI (reference sequence). V shed 6 bases, J shed 3 bases, and the junction held 10 bases outside the gene matches. CDR3 sequence reads: CASSRLAGWGGKNIQYF. The CDR3 coding sequence is TGTGCCAGCAGCCGACTAGCGGGGTGGGGTGGCAAAAACATTCAGTACTTC.

This chain uses TRBV3-1 with TRBJ2-5, with D unclear. Germline values: CDR1 LGHDT, CDR2 YNNKEL (reference sequence). The V end was cut by 2 bases, the J end by 11 bases, with 15 bases between. The CDR3 is 13 amino acids. The CDR3 reads CASSQSSTHEQYF. For the CDR3, the DNA is TGTGCCAGCAGCCAATCGAGTACACATGAGCAGTACTTC.

As for this clonotype: A clone one base away is much larger, so this may be a read error. The rearrangement uses TRBV5-1 and TRBJ2-1; a weak D match, TRBD1 (5 bases). Germline lookup yields CDR1 SGHRS and CDR2 YFSETQ. The CDR3 is 13 residues long. The CDR3 sequence is CATSPDSLNEQFF. The CDR3 nucleotides are TGCGCCACCAGCCCAGACAGCCTCAATGAGCAGTTCTTC.

This clonotype was seen a handful of times. The J gene is TRBJ2-1, the V gene TRBV28; 7 bases line up with TRBD2. The germline V gene encodes CDR1 MDHEN and CDR2 SYDVKM. The CDR3 length is 16 residues. J gave up 4 bases and V 5 bases, and 11 bases lay outside the gene matches. CDR3 amino acids: CASSPASGTIYNEQFF. As DNA, the CDR3 is TGTGCCAGCAGTCCCGCCTCCGGGACTATATACAATGAGCAGTTCTTC.

The chain is built from TRBV4-2 and TRBJ2-2; maybe TRBD2 (5 bases). Germline-derived CDR1 and CDR2 are LGHNA and YNFKEQ. V was shortened by 2 bases and J by 7 bases, with 17 bases between the two germline ends. There are 16 residues in the CDR3. CDR3 region: CASSQQTLEVDGELFF. The CDR3 coding sequence is TGTGCCAGCAGCCAACAAACACTAGAGGTCGACGGGGAGCTGTTTTTT.

The J gene is TRBJ1-6, the V gene TRBV6-5, with D unclear. V lost 0 bases, J lost 7 bases, and 16 bases lay in between. This CDR3 spans 17 amino acids. Looked up from germline, CDR1 is MNHEY and CDR2 is SVGAGI. The DNA of the CDR3 is TGTGCCAGCAGTTACTCGACTTGGGCCACCGGGAATTCACCCCTCCACTTT. Its protein product is CASSYSTWATGNSPLHF.

This clonotype was counted a few times. This chain joins TRBV7-9 and TRBJ2-1; 13 bases fit TRBD2. J was trimmed by 7 bases and V by 0 bases; bases with no gene match: 6. The germline CDR1 and CDR2 sequences are SEHNR and FQNEAQ (reference sequence). The CDR3 is 17 amino acids. The CDR3 here is CASSLAGTSGTANEQFF. CDR3 in DNA: TGTGCCAGCAGCTTAGCGGGGACTAGCGGGACAGCTAATGAGCAGTTCTTC.

The genes are TRBV18 and TRBJ2-6; D unclear. Looked up from germline, CDR1 is KGHSH and CDR2 is LQKENI. CDR3 length: 15 residues. Trimming left V 6 bases short and J 0 bases short, with 9 bases between. For the CDR3, the DNA is TGTGCCAGCTCCCAGCTAGGCTCTGGGGCCAACGTCCTGACTTTC. Translating gives CASSQLGSGANVLTF.